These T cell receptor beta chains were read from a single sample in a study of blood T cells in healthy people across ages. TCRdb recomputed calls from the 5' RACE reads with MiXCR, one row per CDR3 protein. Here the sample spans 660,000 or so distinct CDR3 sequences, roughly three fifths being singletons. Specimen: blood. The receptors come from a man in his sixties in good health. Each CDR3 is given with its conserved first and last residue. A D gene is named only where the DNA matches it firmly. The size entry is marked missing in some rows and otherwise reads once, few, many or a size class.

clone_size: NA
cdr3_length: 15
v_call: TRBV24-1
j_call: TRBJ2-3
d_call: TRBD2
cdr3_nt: TGTGCCACCAGTGACCCACTAGCGGGGACAGATACGCAGTATTTT
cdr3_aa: CATSDPLAGTDTQYF

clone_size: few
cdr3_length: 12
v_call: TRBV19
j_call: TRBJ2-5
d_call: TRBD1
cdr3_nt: TGTGCCAGTAGCGGACAGGGAGAGACCCAGTACTTC
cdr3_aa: CASSGQGETQYF

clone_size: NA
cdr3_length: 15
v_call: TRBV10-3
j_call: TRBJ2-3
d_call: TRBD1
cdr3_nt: TGTGCCATCAGAGCAGACAGGGTTAGTGCAGATACGCAGTATTTT
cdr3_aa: CAIRADRVSADTQYF

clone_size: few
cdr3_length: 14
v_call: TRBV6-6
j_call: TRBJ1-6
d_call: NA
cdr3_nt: TGTGCCAGCAGTTACGGCCAGGGATCTTCACCCCTCCACTTT
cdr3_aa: CASSYGQGSSPLHF

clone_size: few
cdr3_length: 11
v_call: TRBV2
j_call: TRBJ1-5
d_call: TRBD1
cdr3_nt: TGTGCCAGCAGGGAAGGACAGGCCCAGCATTTT
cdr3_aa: CASREGQAQHF

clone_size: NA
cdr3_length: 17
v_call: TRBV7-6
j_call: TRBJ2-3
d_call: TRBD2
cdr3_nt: TGTGCCAGCAGCCGAATTGCGGGGGGTTACGACACAGATACGCAGTATTTT
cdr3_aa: CASSRIAGGYDTDTQYF

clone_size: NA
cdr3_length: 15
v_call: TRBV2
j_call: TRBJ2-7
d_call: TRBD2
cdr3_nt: TGTGCCAGCAGAGGGACTAGCGGGGGGGAGGAGGCCCAGTACTTC
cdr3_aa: CASRGTSGGEEAQYF

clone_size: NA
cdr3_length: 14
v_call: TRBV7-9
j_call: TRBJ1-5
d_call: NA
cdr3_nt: TGTGCCAGCAGCTTAGGACAGGATGTAGGGCCCCAGCATTTT
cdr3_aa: CASSLGQDVGPQHF

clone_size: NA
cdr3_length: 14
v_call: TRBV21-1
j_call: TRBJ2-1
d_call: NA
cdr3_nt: TGTGCCAGCCTGGGGGTACAGGCCGACAATGAGCAGTTCTTC
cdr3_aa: CASLGVQADNEQFF

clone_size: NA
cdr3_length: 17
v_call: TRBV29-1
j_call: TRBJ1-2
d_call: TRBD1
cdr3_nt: TGCAGCGTTGAAGATCGTATGGGACAGAAAACTAACTATGGCTACACCTTC
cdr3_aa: CSVEDRMGQKTNYGYTF

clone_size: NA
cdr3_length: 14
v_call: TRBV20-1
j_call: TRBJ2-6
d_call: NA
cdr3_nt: TGCAGTGCTAGAGAGGTCTCTGGGGCCAACGTCCTGACTTTC
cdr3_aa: CSAREVSGANVLTF

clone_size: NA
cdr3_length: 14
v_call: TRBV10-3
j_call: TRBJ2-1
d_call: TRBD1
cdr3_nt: TGTGCCATCAGCGACAGGGGGCTGAACAATGAGCAGTTCTTC
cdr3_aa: CAISDRGLNNEQFF

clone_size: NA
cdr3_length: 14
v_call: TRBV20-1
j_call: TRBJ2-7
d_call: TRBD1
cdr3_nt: TGCAGTGCCAGCCGGGACAGGGCATCCTACGAGCAGTACTTC
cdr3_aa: CSASRDRASYEQYF

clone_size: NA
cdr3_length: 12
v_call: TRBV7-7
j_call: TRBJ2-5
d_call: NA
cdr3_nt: TGTGACAGCAGCCCCGGGCGAGAGACCCAGTACTTC
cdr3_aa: CDSSPGRETQYF

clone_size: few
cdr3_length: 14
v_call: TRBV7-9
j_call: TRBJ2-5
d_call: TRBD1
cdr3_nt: TGTGCCAGCAGCAAGGGACAGTTCCAAGAGACCCAGTACTTC
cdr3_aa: CASSKGQFQETQYF

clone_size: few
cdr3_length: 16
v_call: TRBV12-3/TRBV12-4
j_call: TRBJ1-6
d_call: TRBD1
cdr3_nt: TGTGCCAGCAGCACGTCCGGGACAGGCCGAAATTCACCCCTCCACTTT
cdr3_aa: CASSTSGTGRNSPLHF

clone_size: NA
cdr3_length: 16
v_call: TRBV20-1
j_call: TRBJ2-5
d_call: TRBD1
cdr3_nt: TGCAGTGCTAGAGCCCGACAGGGGCAGTACCAAGAGACCCAGTACTTC
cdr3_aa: CSARARQGQYQETQYF

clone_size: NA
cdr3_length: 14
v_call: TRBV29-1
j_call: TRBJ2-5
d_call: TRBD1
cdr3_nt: TGCAGCGTCGAAGACAGGGGGGCGCTTAGGACCCAGTACTTC
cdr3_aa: CSVEDRGALRTQYF

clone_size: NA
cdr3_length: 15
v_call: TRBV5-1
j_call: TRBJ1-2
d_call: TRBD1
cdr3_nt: TGCGCCAGCAGCTCGACCGGGACAGGGGGACATGGCTACACCTTC
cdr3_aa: CASSSTGTGGHGYTF

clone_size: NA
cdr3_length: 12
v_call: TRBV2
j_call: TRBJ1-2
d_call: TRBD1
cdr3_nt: TGTGCCAGCAGCGGGACAGAGGCTGGCTACACCTTC
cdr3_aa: CASSGTEAGYTF

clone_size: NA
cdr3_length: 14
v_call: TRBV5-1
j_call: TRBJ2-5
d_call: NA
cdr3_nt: TGCGCCAGCAGCGTGGAGATTGGAAAAGAGACCCAGTACTTC
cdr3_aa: CASSVEIGKETQYF

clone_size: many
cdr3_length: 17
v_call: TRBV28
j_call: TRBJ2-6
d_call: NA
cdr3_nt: TGTGCCAGCAGTTCCGGGGGTTCAGGGACCGGGGCCAACGTCCTGACTTTC
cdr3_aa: CASSSGGSGTGANVLTF

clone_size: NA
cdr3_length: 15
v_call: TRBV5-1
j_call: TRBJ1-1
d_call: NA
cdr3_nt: TGCGCCAGCAGCTTGGTGTCAGGGACTAACACTGAAGCTTTCTTT
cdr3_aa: CASSLVSGTNTEAFF

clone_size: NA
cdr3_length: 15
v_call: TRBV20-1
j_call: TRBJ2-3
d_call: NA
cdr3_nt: TGCAGTGCTAGAGAGCGAAGAGCCCGCACAGATACGCAGTATTTT
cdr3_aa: CSARERRARTDTQYF

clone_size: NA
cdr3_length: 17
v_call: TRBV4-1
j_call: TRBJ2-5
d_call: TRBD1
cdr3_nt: TGCGCCAGCAGCCAAAACCCGGGACAGGGGGCAGGAGAGACCCAGTACTTC
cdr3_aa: CASSQNPGQGAGETQYF

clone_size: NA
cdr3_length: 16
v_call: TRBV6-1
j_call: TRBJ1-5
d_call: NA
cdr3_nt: TGTGCCAGCAGTGAAGTCGGGGGGGACGTCGCTCAGCCCCAGCATTTT
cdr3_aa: CASSEVGGDVAQPQHF

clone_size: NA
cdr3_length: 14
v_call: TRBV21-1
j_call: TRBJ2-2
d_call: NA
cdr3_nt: TGTGCCAGCAGCCAAGCGGCAGACACCGGGGAGCTGTTTTTT
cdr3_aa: CASSQAADTGELFF

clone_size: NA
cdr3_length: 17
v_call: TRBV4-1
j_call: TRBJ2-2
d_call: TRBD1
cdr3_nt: TGCGCCAGCAGCCAGCAGGGGGTCATTGGTCACACCGGGGAGCTGTTTTTT
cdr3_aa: CASSQQGVIGHTGELFF

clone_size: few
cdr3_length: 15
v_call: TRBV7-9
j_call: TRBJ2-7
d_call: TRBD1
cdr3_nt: TGTGCCAGCAGCCCCGGGACAGGGGGCATATACGAGCAGTACTTC
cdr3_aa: CASSPGTGGIYEQYF

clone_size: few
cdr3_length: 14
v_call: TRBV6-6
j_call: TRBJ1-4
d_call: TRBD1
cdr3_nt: TGTGCCAGCAGACCGGGACAGAGGCCAGAAAAACTGTTTTTT
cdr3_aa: CASRPGQRPEKLFF

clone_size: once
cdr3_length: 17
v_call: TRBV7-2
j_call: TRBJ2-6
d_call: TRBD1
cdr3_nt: TGTGCCAGCAGCCCGCGGACAGGGGGTGGTGGGGCCAACGTCCTGACTTTC
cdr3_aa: CASSPRTGGGGANVLTF

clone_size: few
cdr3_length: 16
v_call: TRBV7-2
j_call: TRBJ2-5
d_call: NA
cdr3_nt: TGTGCCAGCAGCTTACTTGGGTCAGGGAGTTGGGCGACCCAGTACTTC
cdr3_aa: CASSLLGSGSWATQYF

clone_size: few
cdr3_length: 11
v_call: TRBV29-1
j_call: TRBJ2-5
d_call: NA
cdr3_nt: TGCAGCGGTGAAGCGGGAGAGACCCAGTACTTC
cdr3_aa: CSGEAGETQYF

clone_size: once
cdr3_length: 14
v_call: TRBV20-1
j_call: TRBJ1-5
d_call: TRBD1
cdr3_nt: TGCAGTGCCAGCAAAACAGGGGCAAATCAGCCCCAGCATTTT
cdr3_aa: CSASKTGANQPQHF

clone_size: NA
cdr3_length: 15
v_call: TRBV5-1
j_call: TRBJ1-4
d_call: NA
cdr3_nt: TGCGCCAGCAGCTTGGATGGCAGGGGCGATGAAAAACTGTTTTTT
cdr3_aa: CASSLDGRGDEKLFF

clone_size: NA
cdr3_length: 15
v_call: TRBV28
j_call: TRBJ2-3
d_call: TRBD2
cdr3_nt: TGTGCCAGCAGTATGACTAGCGGGGACACAGATACGCAGTATTTT
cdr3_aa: CASSMTSGDTDTQYF

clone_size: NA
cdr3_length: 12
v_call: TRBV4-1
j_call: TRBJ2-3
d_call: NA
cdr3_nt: TGCGCCAGCAGCCACCCCCCTTCTACGCAGTATTTT
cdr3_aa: CASSHPPSTQYF

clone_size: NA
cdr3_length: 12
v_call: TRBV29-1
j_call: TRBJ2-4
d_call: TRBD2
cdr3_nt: TGCAGCGTTGAGCAGGGAGGGAACATTCAGTACTTC
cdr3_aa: CSVEQGGNIQYF

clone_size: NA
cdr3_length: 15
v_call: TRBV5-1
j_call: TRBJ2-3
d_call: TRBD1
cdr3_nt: TGCGCCAGCAGCTTGGGACAGGGGGTTGCAGATACGCAGTATTTT
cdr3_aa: CASSLGQGVADTQYF

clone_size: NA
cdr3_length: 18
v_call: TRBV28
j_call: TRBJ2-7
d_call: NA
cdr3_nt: TGTGCCAGCAGCCGCAATATGGGGCGGCAGGCTTTATCCTACGAGCAGTACTTC
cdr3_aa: CASSRNMGRQALSYEQYF

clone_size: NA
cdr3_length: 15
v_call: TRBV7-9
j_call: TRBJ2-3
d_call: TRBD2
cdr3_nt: TGTGCCACAGCGGGGGGGACCCTAAGCACAGATACGCAGTATTTT
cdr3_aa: CATAGGTLSTDTQYF

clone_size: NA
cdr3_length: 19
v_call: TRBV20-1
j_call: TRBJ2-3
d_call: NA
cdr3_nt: TGCAGTGCTAGAGTCGGCAGGGGTCAGGGTATAGCAAGAACAGATACGCAGTATTTT
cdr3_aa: CSARVGRGQGIARTDTQYF

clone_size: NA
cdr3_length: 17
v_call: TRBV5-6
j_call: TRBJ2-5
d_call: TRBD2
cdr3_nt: TGTGCCAGCAGCTTGTCCCTAGCGGGGGGGTTCGGGGAGACCCAGTACTTC
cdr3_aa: CASSLSLAGGFGETQYF

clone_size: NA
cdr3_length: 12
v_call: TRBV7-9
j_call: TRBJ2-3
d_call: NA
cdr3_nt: TGTGCCAGCAGCCTTCCCACTACGACGCAGTATTTT
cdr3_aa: CASSLPTTTQYF

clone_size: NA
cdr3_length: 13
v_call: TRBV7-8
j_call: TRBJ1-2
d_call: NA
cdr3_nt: TGTGCCAGCAGCGCGGACTTAACCGATGGCTACACCTTC
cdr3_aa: CASSADLTDGYTF